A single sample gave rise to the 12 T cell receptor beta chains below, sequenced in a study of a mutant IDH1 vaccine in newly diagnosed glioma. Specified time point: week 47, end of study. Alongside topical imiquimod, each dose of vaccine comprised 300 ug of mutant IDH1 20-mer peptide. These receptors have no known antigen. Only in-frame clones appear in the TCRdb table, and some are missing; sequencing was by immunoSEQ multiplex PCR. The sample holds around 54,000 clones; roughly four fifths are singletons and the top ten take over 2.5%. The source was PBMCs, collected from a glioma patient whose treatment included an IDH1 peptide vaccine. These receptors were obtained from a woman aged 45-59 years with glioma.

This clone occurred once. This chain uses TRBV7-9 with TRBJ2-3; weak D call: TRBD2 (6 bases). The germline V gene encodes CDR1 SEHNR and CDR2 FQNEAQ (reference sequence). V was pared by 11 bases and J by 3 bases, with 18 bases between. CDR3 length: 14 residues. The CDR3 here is CAGSRGFVTDTQYF. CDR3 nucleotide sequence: TGTGCCGGGAGTCGGGGGTTCGTTACAGATACGCAGTATTTT.

CDR3 loop: CASRRGGENEQFF. In nucleotides, the CDR3 is TGCGCCAGCAGGCGGGGGGGCGAAAATGAGCAGTTCTTC. This chain links TRBV4-1 with TRBJ2-1, with 9 bases lining up with TRBD2. CDR3 length: 13 residues. V lost 6 bases, J lost 7 bases, and 4 bases stayed unmatched. From germline, CDR1 is MGHRA and CDR2 YSYEKL.

Here the CDR3 DNA reads TGTGCCAGCAGTGATGGCAAGAACACTGAAGCTTTCTTT. Its translation: CASSDGKNTEAFF. This chain connects TRBV6-1 to TRBJ1-1, with unresolved D. Trimming removed 3 bases from V and 1 base from J, with 6 bases in between. The CDR3 length is 13 residues. The germline V gene has CDR1 MNHNS and CDR2 SASEGT.

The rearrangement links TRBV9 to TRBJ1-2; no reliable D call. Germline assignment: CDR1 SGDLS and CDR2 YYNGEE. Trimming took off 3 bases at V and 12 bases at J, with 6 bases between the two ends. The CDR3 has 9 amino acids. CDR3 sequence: CASSDRHTF. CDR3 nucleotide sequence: TGTGCCAGCAGCGACCGACACACCTTC.

This CDR3 reads CASSRGRLAFF. The DNA for the CDR3 is TGTGCCAGCAGCAGGGGGAGGCTCGCTTTCTTT. This sequence joins TRBV6-5 and TRBJ1-1; 7 nucleotides match TRBD1. The CDR3 covers 11 residues. Trimming removed 6 bases from V and 11 bases from J; junction bases left unmatched: 6. Germline CDR1 and CDR2: MNHEY and SVGAGI.

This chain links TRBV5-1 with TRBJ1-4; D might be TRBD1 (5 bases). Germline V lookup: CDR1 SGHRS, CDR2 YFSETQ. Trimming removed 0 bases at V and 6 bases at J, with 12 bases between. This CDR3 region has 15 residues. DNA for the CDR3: TGCGCCAGCAGCTTGGAGGGCAGGGCGCATGAAAAACTGTTTTTT. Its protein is CASSLEGRAHEKLFF.

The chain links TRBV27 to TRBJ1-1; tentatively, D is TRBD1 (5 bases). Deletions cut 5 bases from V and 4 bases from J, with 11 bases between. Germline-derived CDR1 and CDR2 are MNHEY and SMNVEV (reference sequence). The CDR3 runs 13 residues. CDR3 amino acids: CASSLARVTEAFF. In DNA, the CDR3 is TGTGCCAGCAGTCTAGCCAGGGTCACTGAAGCTTTCTTT.

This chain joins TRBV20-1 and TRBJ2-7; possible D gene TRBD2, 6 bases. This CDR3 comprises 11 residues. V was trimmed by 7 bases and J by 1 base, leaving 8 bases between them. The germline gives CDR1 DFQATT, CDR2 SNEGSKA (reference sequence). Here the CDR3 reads CSGGESYEQYF. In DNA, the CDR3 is TGCAGTGGGGGGGAATCCTACGAGCAGTACTTC.

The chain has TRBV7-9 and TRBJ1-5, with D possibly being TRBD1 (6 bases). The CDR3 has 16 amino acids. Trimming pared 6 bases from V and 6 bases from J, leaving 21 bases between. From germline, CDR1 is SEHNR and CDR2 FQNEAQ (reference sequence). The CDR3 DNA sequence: TGTGCCAGCAGTTGGGGCATGGGACACCAAATTCAGCCCCAGCATTTT. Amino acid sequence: CASSWGMGHQIQPQHF.

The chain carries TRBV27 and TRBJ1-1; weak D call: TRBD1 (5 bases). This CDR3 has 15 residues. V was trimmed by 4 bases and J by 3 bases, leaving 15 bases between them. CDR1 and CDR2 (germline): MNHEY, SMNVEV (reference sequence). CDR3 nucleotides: TGTGCCAGCAGTTCTATCCAGGGATTATACACTGAAGCTTTCTTT. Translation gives CASSSIQGLYTEAFF.

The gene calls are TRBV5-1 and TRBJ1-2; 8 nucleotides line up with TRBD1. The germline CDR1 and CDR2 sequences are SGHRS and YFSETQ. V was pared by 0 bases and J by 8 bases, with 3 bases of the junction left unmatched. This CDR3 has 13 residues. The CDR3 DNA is TGCGCCAGCAGCTTGGTTACAGGGGGGGGCTACACCTTC. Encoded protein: CASSLVTGGGYTF.

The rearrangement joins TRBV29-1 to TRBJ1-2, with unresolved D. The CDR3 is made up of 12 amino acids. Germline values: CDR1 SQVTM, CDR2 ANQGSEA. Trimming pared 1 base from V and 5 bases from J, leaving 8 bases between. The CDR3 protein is CSVEVPPYGYTF. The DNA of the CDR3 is TGCAGCGTTGAAGTTCCGCCTTATGGCTACACCTTC.